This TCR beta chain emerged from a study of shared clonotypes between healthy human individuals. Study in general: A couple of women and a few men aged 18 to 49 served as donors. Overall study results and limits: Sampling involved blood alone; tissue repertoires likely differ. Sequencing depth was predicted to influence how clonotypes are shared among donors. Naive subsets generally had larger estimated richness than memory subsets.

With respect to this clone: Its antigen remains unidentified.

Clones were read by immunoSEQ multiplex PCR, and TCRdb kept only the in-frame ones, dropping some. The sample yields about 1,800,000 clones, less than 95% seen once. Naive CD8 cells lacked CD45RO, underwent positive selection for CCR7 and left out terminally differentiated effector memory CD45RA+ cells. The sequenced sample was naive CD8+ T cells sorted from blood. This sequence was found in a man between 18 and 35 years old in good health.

CDR3 residues: CASSSGDYGYTF. DNA of the CDR3: TGCGCCAGCAGTTCGGGGGACTATGGCTACACCTTC. The gene calls are TRBV4-1 and TRBJ1-2; TRBD1 might be the D (5 bases). V was pared by 6 bases and J by 3 bases, with 8 bases between. The CDR3 spans 12 residues. Germline V gives CDR1 MGHRA, CDR2 YSYEKL.